This is a list of T cell receptor beta chains from one sample in a study of OX40 agonist ivuxolimab in advanced cancers. TCRdb's copy holds only in-frame clones and misses some; the assay was immunoSEQ multiplex PCR. The sample yields roughly 74,000 clones, 94% seen once. The sample here was CD4+ or CD8+ T cells sorted from blood, taken in a trial of the OX40 agonist ivuxolimab. Source of these receptors: an adult with an advanced solid tumor such as melanoma, head and neck, liver or kidney cancer. The CDR3 runs from the conserved cysteine through the conserved F or W. A D gene is named only where the DNA matches it firmly. Some rows mark clone size as missing; the rest say once, few, many or name a class of expanded clone.

V gene	clone size	D gene	J gene	CDR3 protein	CDR3 DNA
TRBV11-1	.	.	TRBJ2-7	CASSSLDEQYF	TGTGCCAGCAGCTCTTTGGACGAGCAGTACTTC
TRBV7-9	once	TRBD1	TRBJ2-7	CASSADRGRSSYEQYF	TGTGCCAGCAGCGCGGACAGGGGGCGTTCTTCCTACGAGCAGTACTTC
TRBV27	.	TRBD2	TRBJ2-7	CASSLAGAKYEQYF	TGTGCCAGCAGTCTAGCGGGAGCCAAATACGAGCAGTACTTC
TRBV4-1	.	.	TRBJ1-6	CASSYRRGEQNSPLHF	TGCGCCAGCAGCTACCGACGTGGGGAGCAAAATTCACCCCTCCACTTT
TRBV19	.	TRBD1	TRBJ2-7	CASSIAGGTGYEQYF	TGTGCCAGTAGTATAGCCGGCGGGACAGGATACGAGCAGTACTTC
TRBV7-2	.	TRBD2	TRBJ2-7	CASSHPGTSGGNEQYF	TGTGCCAGCAGCCACCCCGGGACTAGCGGGGGCAACGAGCAGTACTTC
TRBV4-3	.	.	TRBJ2-7	CASSQDHPDTGVEQYF	TGCGCCAGCAGCCAAGATCATCCCGACACTGGGGTCGAGCAGTACTTC
TRBV4-2	.	.	TRBJ1-5	CASSQRTDSNQPQHF	TGTGCCAGCAGCCAACGGACAGATAGCAATCAGCCCCAGCATTTT
TRBV4-3	.	TRBD2	TRBJ2-5	CASSQDRAAGQETQYF	TGCGCCAGCAGCCAAGATAGAGCAGCGGGGCAAGAGACCCAGTACTTC
TRBV6-6	once	TRBD2	TRBJ2-5	CASSYGGSLETQYF	TGTGCCAGCAGTTACGGCGGGAGCCTAGAGACCCAGTACTTC
TRBV21-1	.	.	TRBJ2-3	CASSNGTSGGTDTQYF	TGTGCCAGCAGCAACGGGACTAGCGGAGGCACAGATACGCAGTATTTT
TRBV18	.	.	TRBJ2-3	CASSPPTGDTDTQYF	TGTGCCAGCTCACCACCGACGGGGGACACAGATACGCAGTATTTT
TRBV19	.	TRBD2	TRBJ2-1	CASSPLGGAYNEQFF	TGTGCCAGTAGTCCTCTGGGGGGGGCCTACAATGAGCAGTTCTTC
TRBV5-6	.	TRBD1	TRBJ1-4	CASSLEGGGEKLFF	TGTGCCAGCAGCTTGGAAGGGGGCGGAGAAAAACTGTTTTTT
TRBV7-2	.	.	TRBJ1-6	CASSFKTSSYNSPLHF	TGTGCCAGCAGCTTTAAAACGAGCTCCTATAATTCACCCCTCCACTTT
TRBV19	.	.	TRBJ2-7	CASSADFYRDENEQYF	TGTGCCAGTAGTGCAGACTTCTACAGGGATGAAAACGAGCAGTACTTC
TRBV6-6	.	.	TRBJ1-1	CASSTTGNTEAFF	TGTGCCAGCAGTACGACAGGGAACACTGAAGCTTTCTTT
TRBV27	.	.	TRBJ1-5	CASSLGSGNQPQHF	TGTGCCAGCAGTTTAGGTAGCGGCAATCAGCCCCAGCATTTT
TRBV4-3	.	TRBD1	TRBJ1-1	CASSQDPGGSAMFAFF	TGCGCCAGCAGCCAGGATCCAGGGGGGAGTGCTATGTTCGCTTTCTTT
TRBV28	.	.	TRBJ2-1	CASLGSYNEQFF	TGTGCCAGCTTAGGCTCCTACAATGAGCAGTTCTTC